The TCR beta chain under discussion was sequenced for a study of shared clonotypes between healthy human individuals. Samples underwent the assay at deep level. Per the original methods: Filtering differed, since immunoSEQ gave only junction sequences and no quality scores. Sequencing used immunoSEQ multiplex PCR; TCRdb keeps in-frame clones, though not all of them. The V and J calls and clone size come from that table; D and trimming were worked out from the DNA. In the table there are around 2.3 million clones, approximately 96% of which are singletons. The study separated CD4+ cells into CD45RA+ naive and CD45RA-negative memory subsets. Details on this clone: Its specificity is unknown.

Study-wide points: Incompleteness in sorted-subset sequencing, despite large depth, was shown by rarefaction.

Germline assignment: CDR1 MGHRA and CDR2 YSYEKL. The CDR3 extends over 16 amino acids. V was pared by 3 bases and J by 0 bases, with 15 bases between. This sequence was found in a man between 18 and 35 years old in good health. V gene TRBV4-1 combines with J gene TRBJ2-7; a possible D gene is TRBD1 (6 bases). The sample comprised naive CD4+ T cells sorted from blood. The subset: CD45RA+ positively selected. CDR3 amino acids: CASSHNDRTSSYEQYF. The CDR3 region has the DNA TGCGCCAGCAGCCATAACGACAGGACGAGCTCCTACGAGCAGTACTTC.